This T cell receptor (beta chain) was identified in a study of OX40 agonist ivuxolimab in advanced cancers. Broadly, across the study: Ivuxolimab was a fully human IgG2 agonistic monoclonal antibody targeting the costimulatory receptor OX40 (CD134). Three dose-escalation patients achieved partial responses, one with hepatocellular carcinoma and two with cutaneous melanoma. Intravenous ivuxolimab was administered to patients every 2 weeks at six dose levels: 0.01, 0.1, 0.3, 1.5, 3 and 10 mg/kg. A male proportion of roughly 80% and a mean age of 60 years, ranging from 23 to 79, were recorded for the dose-escalation cohort. Prior anti-PD-1, anti-PD-L1 or anti-CTLA-4 therapy was permitted, and approximately 42% of dose-escalation patients had received checkpoint inhibitors. Of the approximately 54 patients in dose escalation, around 19 had hepatocellular carcinoma, some 15 had melanoma, 9 had renal cell carcinoma and 9 had head and neck cancer. The paper describes the monotherapy dose-escalation part (N = 52 patients) of the phase I trial of ivuxolimab. Peripheral TCRbeta sequencing aimed to test whether ivuxolimab altered TCR sequence diversity and caused clonal T-cell expansion.

Genomic DNA was isolated from the sorted cells so that the TCRbeta CDR3 region could be sequenced. The immunoSEQ Assay was used to sequence the TCRbeta CDR3 regions. Here the immuneACCESS table is served through TCRdb, limited to in-frame sequences with V and J called. Missing clones are a known gap in these copies; in checked studies unresolved V genes cover under half, and the rest lacks a known reason. This sample lists around 60,000 clones; roughly 87% were detected once. The biggest ten clones account for around 11% of the sample. The trial excluded patients who had a history of autoimmune disease or were on systemic immunosuppression. In every dose cohort, peripheral blood was drawn for TCR sequencing at baseline, cycle 4 day 1, and cycle 7 day 1. The samples were taken from a phase I, first-in-human, multicenter, open-label dose-escalation trial of ivuxolimab. The trial enrolled adults with locally advanced or metastatic head and neck squamous cell, hepatocellular, melanoma or renal cell carcinoma. Before TCR sequencing, CD4+ T cells and CD8+ T cells were sorted from peripheral blood as separate populations.

Paper-wide results and their limitations: Antigen specificity was not determined for the clonally expanded peripheral T cells. Low levels of normalized T-cell clonal expansion were also seen in some nonresponding patients. In the 0.1-3.0 mg/kg groups, partial responders had among the lowest normalized peripheral clonal expansion, particularly in CD8+ T cells. After ivuxolimab, CD8+ T cells had more expanded clones than CD4+ T cells on average. Clonal expansion of both CD4+ and CD8+ blood T cells was observed from baseline to week 6 at doses 0.1 to 3.0 mg/kg.

Relative to germline, V is 2 bases shorter and J is 6 bases shorter, with 8 bases between their ends. The CDR3 numbers 13 residues from cysteine through phenylalanine. Here the CDR3 DNA is all that survives: 39 bases in frame from base 1. Via the germline V gene (reference sequence), CDR1 is SGHNT and CDR2 YYREEE. On this clone itself: Its antigen is still unknown. Base qualities were left out, and no much larger clone turns up one base away.

The sequence came from an adult with an advanced solid tumor such as melanoma, head and neck, liver or kidney cancer. This sample comprised CD4+ or CD8+ T cells sorted from blood, obtained in a trial of the OX40 agonist ivuxolimab. The rearranged segments are TRBV5-4 and TRBJ2-2; the D gene remains uncertain. The nucleotides are TGTGCCAGCAGCTTTTGGACCGCCGGGGAGCTGTTTTTT. Its product reads: CASSFWTAGELFF.